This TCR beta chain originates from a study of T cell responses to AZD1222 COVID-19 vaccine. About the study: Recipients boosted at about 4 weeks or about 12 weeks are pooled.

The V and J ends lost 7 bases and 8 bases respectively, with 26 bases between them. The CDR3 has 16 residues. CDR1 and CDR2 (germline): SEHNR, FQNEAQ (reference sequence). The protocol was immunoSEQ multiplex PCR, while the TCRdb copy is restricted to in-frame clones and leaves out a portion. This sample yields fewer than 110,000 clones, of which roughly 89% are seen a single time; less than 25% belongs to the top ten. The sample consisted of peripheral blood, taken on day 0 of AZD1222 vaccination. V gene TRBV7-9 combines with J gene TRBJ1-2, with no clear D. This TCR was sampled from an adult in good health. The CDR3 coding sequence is TGTGCCAGCACCGCCCCCACAGCGCTGCTAAGTTCAGGCTACACCTTC. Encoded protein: CASTAPTALLSSGYTF. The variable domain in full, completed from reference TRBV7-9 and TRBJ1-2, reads DTGVSQNPRHKITKRGQNVTFRCDPISEHNRLYWYRQTLGQGPEFLTYFQNEAQLEKSRLLSDRFSAERPKGSFSTLEIQRTEQGDSAMYLCASTAPTALLSSGYTFGSGTRLTVV.